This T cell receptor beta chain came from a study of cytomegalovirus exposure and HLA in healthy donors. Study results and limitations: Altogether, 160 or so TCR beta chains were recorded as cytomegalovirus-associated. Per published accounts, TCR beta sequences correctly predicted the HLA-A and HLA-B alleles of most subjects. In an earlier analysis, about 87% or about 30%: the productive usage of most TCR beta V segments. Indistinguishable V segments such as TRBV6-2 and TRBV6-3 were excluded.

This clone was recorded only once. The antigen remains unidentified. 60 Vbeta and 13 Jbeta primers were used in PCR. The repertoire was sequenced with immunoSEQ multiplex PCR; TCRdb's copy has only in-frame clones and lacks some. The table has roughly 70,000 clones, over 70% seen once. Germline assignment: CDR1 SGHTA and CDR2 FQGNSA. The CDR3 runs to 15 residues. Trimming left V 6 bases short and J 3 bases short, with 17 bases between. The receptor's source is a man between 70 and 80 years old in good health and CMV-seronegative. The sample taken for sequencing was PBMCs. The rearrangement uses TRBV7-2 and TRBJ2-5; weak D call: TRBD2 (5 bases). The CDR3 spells CASRPPGILEETQYF. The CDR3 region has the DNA TGTGCCAGCAGGCCACCCGGGATCTTGGAAGAGACCCAGTACTTC.